Given below is one T cell receptor (beta chain) in context. Other DNA sequences in the same sample also yield this CDR3. The assay was immunoSEQ multiplex PCR, and TCRdb's table has in-frame clones only and misses some. The table shows around 260,000 clones, with approximately 85% occurring only once. This specimen belongs to a study of blood T cell repertoires in COVID-19. The CDR3 has 15 amino acids. Germline V gene lookup returns CDR1 SGHNT and CDR2 YYREEE (reference sequence). V shed 0 bases and J 5 bases; nucleotides not matched to a gene: 2. This clonotype was obtained from a human donor with COVID-19, enrolled during active disease. The donor label of this sample is uncertain. The chain uses TRBV5-4 and TRBJ1-5; 10 nucleotides line up with TRBD1. Material: peripheral blood. This chain's CDR3 is CASSLGGTGDQPQHF. CDR3 nucleotides: TGTGCCAGCAGCTTGGGTGGGACAGGGGATCAGCCCCAGCATTTT.